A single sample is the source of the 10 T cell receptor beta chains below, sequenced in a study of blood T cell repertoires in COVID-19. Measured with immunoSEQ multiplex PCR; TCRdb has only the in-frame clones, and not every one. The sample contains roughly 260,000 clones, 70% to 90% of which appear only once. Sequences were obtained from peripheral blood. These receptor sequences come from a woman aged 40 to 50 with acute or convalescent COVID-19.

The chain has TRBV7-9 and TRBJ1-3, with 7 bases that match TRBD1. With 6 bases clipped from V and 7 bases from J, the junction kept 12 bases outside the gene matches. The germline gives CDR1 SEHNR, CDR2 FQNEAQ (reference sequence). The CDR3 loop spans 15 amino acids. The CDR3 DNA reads TGTGCCAGCAGTTCCGACAGGGTTAGGAGCAACACCATATATTTT. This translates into CASSSDRVRSNTIYF.

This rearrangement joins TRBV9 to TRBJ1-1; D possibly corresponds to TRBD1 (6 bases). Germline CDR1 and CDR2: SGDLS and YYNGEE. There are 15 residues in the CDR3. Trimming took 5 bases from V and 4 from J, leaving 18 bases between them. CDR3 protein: CASSHTGGLGTEAFF. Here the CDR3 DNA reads TGTGCCAGCAGTCATACGGGGGGGCTCGGCACTGAAGCTTTCTTT.

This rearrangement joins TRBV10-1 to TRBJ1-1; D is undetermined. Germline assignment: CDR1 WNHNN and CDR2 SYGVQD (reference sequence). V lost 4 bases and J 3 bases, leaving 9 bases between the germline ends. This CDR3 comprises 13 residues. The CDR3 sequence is CASSGYPDTEAFF. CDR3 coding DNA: TGCGCCAGCAGTGGTTATCCGGACACTGAAGCTTTCTTT.

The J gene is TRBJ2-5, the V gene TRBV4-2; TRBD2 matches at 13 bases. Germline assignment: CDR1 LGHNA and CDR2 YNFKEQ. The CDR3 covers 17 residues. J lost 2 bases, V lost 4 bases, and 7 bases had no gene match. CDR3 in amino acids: CASSRLTSGGPQETQYF. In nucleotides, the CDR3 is TGTGCCAGCAGCCGCCTGACTAGCGGGGGGCCTCAAGAGACCCAGTACTTC.

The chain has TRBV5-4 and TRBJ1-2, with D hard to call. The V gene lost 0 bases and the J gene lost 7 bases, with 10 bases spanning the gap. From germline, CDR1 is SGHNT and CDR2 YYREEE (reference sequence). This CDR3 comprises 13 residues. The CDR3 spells CASSLDRQVGYTF. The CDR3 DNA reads TGTGCCAGCAGCTTGGACCGGCAGGTTGGCTACACCTTC.

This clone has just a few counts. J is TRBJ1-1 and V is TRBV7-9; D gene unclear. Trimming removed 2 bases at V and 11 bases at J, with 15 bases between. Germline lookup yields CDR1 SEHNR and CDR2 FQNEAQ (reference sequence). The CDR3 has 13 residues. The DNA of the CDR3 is TGTGCCAGCAGCTTAAGGTCGGGTTTTACGGCTTTCTTT. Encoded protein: CASSLRSGFTAFF.

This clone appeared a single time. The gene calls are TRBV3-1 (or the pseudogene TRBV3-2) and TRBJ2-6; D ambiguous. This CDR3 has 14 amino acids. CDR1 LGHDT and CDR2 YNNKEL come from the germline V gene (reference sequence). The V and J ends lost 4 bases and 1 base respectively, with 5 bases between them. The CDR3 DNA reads TGTGCCAGCAGCCGGCAATCTGGGGCCAACGTCCTGACTTTC. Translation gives CASSRQSGANVLTF.

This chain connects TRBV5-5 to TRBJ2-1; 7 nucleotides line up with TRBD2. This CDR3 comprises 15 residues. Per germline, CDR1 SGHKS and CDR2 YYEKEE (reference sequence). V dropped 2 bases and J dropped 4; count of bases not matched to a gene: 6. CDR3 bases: TGTGCCAGCAGCTTAGGCGGGGGTCAGTACAATGAGCAGTTCTTC. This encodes CASSLGGGQYNEQFF.

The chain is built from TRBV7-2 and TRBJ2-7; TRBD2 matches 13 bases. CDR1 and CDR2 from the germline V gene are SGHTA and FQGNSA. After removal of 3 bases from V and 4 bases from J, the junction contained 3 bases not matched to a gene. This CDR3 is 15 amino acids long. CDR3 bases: TGTGCCAGCAGCTTTCGGACTAGCGGGGGATACGAGCAGTACGTC. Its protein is CASSFRTSGGYEQYV.

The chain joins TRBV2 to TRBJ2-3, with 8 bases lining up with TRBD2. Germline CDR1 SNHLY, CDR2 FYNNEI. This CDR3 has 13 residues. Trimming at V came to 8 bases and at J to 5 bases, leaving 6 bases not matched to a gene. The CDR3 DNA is TGTGCCAGCCGGGGGGGTTCGGGAGATACGCAGTATTTT. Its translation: CASRGGSGDTQYF. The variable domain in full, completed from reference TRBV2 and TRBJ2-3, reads EPEVTQTPSHQVTQMGQEVILRCVPISNHLYFYWYRQILGQKVEFLVSFYNNEISEKSEIFDDQFSVERPDGSNFTLKIRSTKLEDSAMYFCASRGGSGDTQYFGPGTRLTVL.